The clone carrying this TCR beta chain has more than one count but fewer than ten. These data belong to a study of blood T cell repertoires in COVID-19. About the study: Specimens from acute and convalescent COVID-19 originated in the United States, Italy and Spain. The analysed material was cDNA or gDNA that came from T cells, B-cell-depleted T cells, or PBMCs.

In the study's own analysis: Amplified reference gene primers provided the basis for estimating nucleated cell counts. The data were produced by immunoSEQ multiplex PCR, yet TCRdb's version contains in-frame clones alone and is incomplete. V and J calls and clone size come straight from that table; D and trimming were deduced from the DNA. The sample lists 200,000 to 300,000 clones, approximately 83% seen once, with roughly 2% in the top ten. This CDR3 region has 15 residues. V was trimmed by 3 bases and J by 7 bases, leaving 16 bases between them. Germline CDR1 is KGHSH and CDR2 is LQKENI. Source material: peripheral blood. This chain links TRBV18 with TRBJ1-5; the D gene is possibly TRBD1 (6 bases). This TCR derives from a man under 40 who had recovered from COVID-19. CDR3 coding DNA: TGTGCCAGCTCACCTGGCGGACAGTGGGGGCAGCCCCAGCATTTT. Its translation: CASSPGGQWGQPQHF.